Following are 24 T cell receptor beta chains from one sample sequenced in a study of T-cell reconstitution after alpha-beta-depleted transplantation in children. Molecular barcoding with unique molecular identifiers was used for the TCRbeta library. MiXCR was run by TCRdb on the PCR reads, yielding one entry per CDR3 protein. The sample records around 680,000 distinct CDR3 sequences, around a sixth being singletons. This specimen consisted of PBMCs from the stem cell graft donor, obtained from the stem cell graft. The receptors were sampled from a human donor who donated a stem cell graft to a child with acute myeloid leukemia.

This clonotype was seen ten or more times. The chain carries TRBV20-1 and TRBJ2-7; D possibly corresponds to TRBD2 (7 bases). V gave up 2 bases and J gave up 4 bases, with 18 bases separating them. This CDR3 contains 15 residues. CDR1 and CDR2 (germline): DFQATT, SNEGSKA (reference sequence). The CDR3 DNA follows: TGCAGTGCTAGAAGTGGCGGGGGCGGAGTATACGAGCAGTACTTC. Translation gives CSARSGGGGVYEQYF.

Many counts were recorded for this clonotype. The chain carries TRBV9 and TRBJ1-2; D is possibly TRBD1 (5 bases). Germline CDR1 is SGDLS and CDR2 is YYNGEE. The CDR3 is 11 residues long. Trimming stripped 3 bases from V and 8 bases from J, with 8 bases between. The CDR3 is CASSGEGGYTF. The CDR3 nucleotides are TGTGCCAGCAGCGGTGAGGGGGGCTACACCTTC.

This clonotype was found many times. The V gene is TRBV20-1, the J gene TRBJ2-2, with D possibly being TRBD2 (6 bases). CDR1 and CDR2 from the germline V gene are DFQATT and SNEGSKA (reference sequence). The CDR3 runs 13 residues. Trimming took off 5 bases at V and 1 base at J, with 8 bases between the two ends. The CDR3: CSAWDLNTGELFF. The CDR3 DNA reads as TGCAGTGCTTGGGACTTGAACACCGGGGAGCTGTTTTTT.

This clonotype was seen repeatedly, ten times or more. The chain couples TRBV5-5 to TRBJ2-1; 11 nucleotides align to TRBD2. CDR1 is SGHKS and CDR2 is YYEKEE in the germline V gene (reference sequence). CDR3 length: 15 amino acids. V was pared by 2 bases and J by 7 bases, with 5 bases of the junction left unmatched. CDR3 in amino acids: CASSFLLAGENEQFF. CDR3 bases: TGTGCCAGCAGCTTCTTACTAGCGGGGGAGAATGAGCAGTTCTTC.

This clonotype was picked up many times. This chain joins TRBV6-5 and TRBJ2-7; possibly TRBD1 or TRBD2 for D (5 bases each). V lost 4 bases to trimming and J lost 5 bases, with 18 bases between them. The CDR3 length is 15 residues. CDR1 is MNHEY, CDR2 SVGAGI, per germline. CDR3 nucleotides: TGTGCCAGCAGTTGGGGGACCATGGAGGAGGACGAGCAGTACTTC. This encodes CASSWGTMEEDEQYF.

This clonotype turned up a few times. This chain links TRBV12-3 or TRBV12-4 with TRBJ1-2; no firm D call. The CDR3 contains 14 residues. V dropped 3 bases and J dropped 0 bases, with 8 bases sitting between them. The CDR3 region has the DNA TGTGCCAGCAGTTTTACAGAGGCTAACTATGGCTACACCTTC. This sequence encodes CASSFTEANYGYTF.

In this sample, this clonotype turned up many times. This chain joins TRBV5-1 and TRBJ2-1; D perhaps matches TRBD1 (6 bases). The CDR3 extends over 15 amino acids. V was pared by 0 bases and J by 5 bases, with 12 bases between. Germline V gene lookup returns CDR1 SGHRS and CDR2 YFSETQ. CDR3 DNA sequence: TGCGCCAGCAGCTTGGAACAGGGACGGGACAATGAGCAGTTCTTC. It is translated as CASSLEQGRDNEQFF.

This clonotype was detected many times. The V call is TRBV11-2, the J call TRBJ2-2; TRBD1 or TRBD2 may be the D gene (5 bases each). V lost 6 bases and J lost 3, with 14 bases in between. From germline, CDR1 is SGHAT and CDR2 FQNNGV. The CDR3 runs 15 residues. The CDR3 protein is CASSPGPSDTGELFF. DNA for the CDR3: TGTGCCAGCAGTCCGGGACCTTCCGACACCGGGGAGCTGTTTTTT.

This clonotype came up many times. The chain employs TRBV5-1 and TRBJ2-7; 7 bases map to TRBD1. The CDR3 is 13 residues long. V lost 3 bases, J lost 7 bases, and 7 bases stayed unmatched. The germline CDR1 and CDR2 sequences are SGHRS and YFSETQ. The CDR3 sequence is CASSSDRVLEQYF. CDR3 in DNA: TGCGCCAGCAGCTCCGACAGGGTTTTGGAGCAGTACTTC.

There are many counts of this clonotype. The chain couples TRBV13 to TRBJ2-1, with TRBD2 identical over 15 bases. This CDR3 spans 20 amino acids. From germline, CDR1 is PRHDT and CDR2 FYEKMQ (reference sequence). J gave up 0 bases and V 4 bases, and 10 bases lay outside the gene matches. Here the CDR3 reads CASSYQPGLAGGGSYNEQFF. The DNA of the CDR3 is TGTGCCAGCAGCTACCAGCCGGGACTAGCGGGGGGCGGCTCCTACAATGAGCAGTTCTTC.

CDR3: CASSGLAGFQDIQYF. As DNA, the CDR3 is TGTGCCAGCAGTGGACTAGCGGGGTTTCAGGACATTCAGTACTTC. V gene TRBV2 combines with J gene TRBJ2-4; the match to TRBD2 covers 11 bases. Germline V gene sequence: CDR1 SNHLY, CDR2 FYNNEI. The V gene end was trimmed by 4 bases and the J gene end by 8 bases; junction bases not matched to a gene: 7. The CDR3 is 15 amino acids.

The chain couples TRBV5-6 to TRBJ2-7, with 8 positions matching TRBD1. CDR3 size: 15 residues. The germline CDR1 and CDR2 sequences are SGHDT and YYEEEE. The junction had 11 bases not matched to a gene; V was cut back by 3 bases and J by 6 bases. CDR3 protein: CASSSRTGRLSEQYV. The CDR3 DNA reads as TGTGCCAGCAGCTCGAGGACAGGGCGTCTATCCGAGCAGTACGTC.

The rearrangement links TRBV20-1 to TRBJ2-1, with 9 bases aligning to TRBD2. Germline CDR1 reads DFQATT; CDR2 reads SNEGSKA (reference sequence). CDR3 length equals 14 residues. V was clipped by 0 bases and J by 7 bases; unmatched bases: 4. CDR3 DNA: TGCAGTGCTAGAGATCGGCGGGAGGGGAATGAGCAGTTCTTC. It specifies CSARDRREGNEQFF.

This clonotype was detected a few times. As DNA, the CDR3 is TGTGCCAGCAGCTCAGGCAACAGGGAATACGAGCAGTACTTC. Translation gives CASSSGNREYEQYF. The V gene is TRBV7-9, the J gene TRBJ2-7; D is perhaps TRBD1 (6 bases). The V gene lost 4 bases and the J gene lost 4 bases, with 14 bases spanning the gap. The CDR3 consists of 14 residues. CDR1 is SEHNR and CDR2 is FQNEAQ in the germline V gene (reference sequence).

This sequence joins TRBV6-1 and TRBJ2-2; D uncertain. Germline V gene lookup returns CDR1 MNHNS and CDR2 SASEGT. This CDR3 has 16 amino acids. V was shortened by 2 bases and J by 0 bases, with 10 bases between the two germline ends. CDR3 region: CASSERQDPNTGELFF. The CDR3 bases are TGTGCCAGCAGTGAAAGGCAGGACCCGAACACCGGGGAGCTGTTTTTT.

This clonotype has a handful of counts. The chain recombines TRBV7-2 with TRBJ1-2, with 11 bases that match TRBD1. CDR3 length equals 14 residues. The germline gives CDR1 SGHTA, CDR2 FQGNSA. Trimming took 4 bases from V and 8 from J; bases not matched to a gene: 6. The CDR3 region has the DNA TGTGCCAGCAGCTGGACAGGGGGCGCGGTAGGCTACACCTTC. It yields the protein CASSWTGGAVGYTF.

Of note for this clonotype: A much larger clone lies one base from this, so it may be a read error. V gene TRBV20-1 combines with J gene TRBJ1-5; tentatively, D is TRBD1 (5 bases). Germline CDR1 is DFQATT and CDR2 is SNEGSKA (reference sequence). Trimming removed 1 base at V and 0 bases at J, with 22 bases between. The CDR3 is made up of 19 amino acids. CDR3 in amino acids: CSARAIRVKGEFSNQPQHF. The CDR3 nucleotides read TGCAGTGCTAGAGCGATAAGGGTGAAAGGGGAATTTAGCAATCAGCCCCAGCATTTT.

The CDR3 spells CASSFSGTGDQPQHF. CDR3 bases: TGTGCCAGCAGCTTCTCCGGGACAGGGGATCAGCCCCAGCATTTT. V and J are TRBV7-2 and TRBJ1-5; 10 nucleotides agree with TRBD1. The germline gives CDR1 SGHTA, CDR2 FQGNSA. Trimming took 3 bases from V and 5 from J; bases not matched to a gene: 4. This CDR3 is 15 amino acids long.

This clonotype has at least ten counts. The chain's CDR3 is CAISAGDRTNYGYTF. CDR3 bases: TGTGCCATCAGTGCTGGGGACCGGACTAACTATGGCTACACCTTC. This chain joins TRBV10-3 and TRBJ1-2, with D perhaps TRBD1 (5 bases). The V gene's germline CDR1 is ENHRY and CDR2 SYGVKD. CDR3 length: 15 residues. Trimming took off 4 bases at V and 0 bases at J, with 12 bases between the two ends.

The chain recombines TRBV5-5 with TRBJ2-3; maybe TRBD2 (5 bases). The V end lost 2 bases, the J end lost 2 bases, and 12 bases lay between the germline ends. In germline, CDR1 is SGHKS, CDR2 YYEKEE (reference sequence). The CDR3 covers 15 residues. CDR3: CASSLESGITDTQYF. The CDR3 DNA follows: TGTGCCAGCAGCTTAGAATCGGGGATCACAGATACGCAGTATTTT.

The rearrangement uses TRBV15 and TRBJ2-5; 8 nucleotides match TRBD1. The CDR3 has 17 amino acids. Germline CDR1 and CDR2: LNHNV and YYDKDF (reference sequence). Trimming cost V 1 base and J 4 bases; bases outside gene matches: 11. The CDR3 here is CATSRGNTGGARETQYF. In DNA, the CDR3 is TGTGCCACCAGCAGAGGGAATACAGGGGGAGCGCGAGAGACCCAGTACTTC. The full variable domain, completed using reference TRBV15 and TRBJ2-5, is DAMVIQNPRYQVTQFGKPVTLSCSQTLNHNVMYWYQQKSSQAPKLLFHYYDKDFNNEADTPDNFQSRRPNTSFCFLDIRSPGLGDTAMYLCATSRGNTGGARETQYFGPGTRLLVL.

This rearrangement joins TRBV4-2 to TRBJ1-3; D is undetermined. The CDR3 covers 15 residues. Germline V gene data show CDR1 as LGHNA and CDR2 as YNFKEQ. V lost 9 bases to trimming and J lost 0 bases, with 15 bases between them. CDR3 coding DNA: TGTGCCAGGGGCCCCGGGCCGCGCTCTGGAAACACCATATATTTT. Translated, it gives CARGPGPRSGNTIYF.

Only a few counts were recorded for this clonotype. This chain links TRBV20-1 with TRBJ1-5; 7 bases match TRBD1. With 4 bases clipped from V and 6 bases from J, the junction kept 6 bases outside the gene matches. CDR1 is DFQATT and CDR2 is SNEGSKA in the germline V gene (reference sequence). The CDR3 length is 13 residues. CDR3 sequence (DNA): TGCAGTGCTACGGGACAGTTGACTCAGCCCCAGCATTTT. Amino acid sequence: CSATGQLTQPQHF.

This clonotype was counted many times. DNA for the CDR3: TGCAGTGCTACGCCGGGGCGCTTTGATACCGGGGAGCTGTTTTTT. This gives the protein CSATPGRFDTGELFF. The V gene is TRBV20-1, the J gene TRBJ2-2; D is tentatively TRBD1 or TRBD2 (5 bases each). CDR1 is DFQATT and CDR2 is SNEGSKA in the germline V gene (reference sequence). V shed 4 bases and J shed 5 bases, with 17 bases lying between them. The CDR3 covers 15 residues.